These 11 T cell receptor beta chains were all obtained from the same sample, sequenced in a study of blood T cell repertoires in COVID-19. Some clones are missing from TCRdb's copy, which holds only in-frame ones; the method was immunoSEQ multiplex PCR. Of approximately 180,000 clones listed, approximately 85% are singletons. The sequenced sample was PBMCs or T cells enriched from blood (not recorded which). These receptors came from a man in his forties who had recovered from COVID-19.

The rearrangement links TRBV3-1 (or the pseudogene TRBV3-2) to TRBJ1-4; a possible D gene is TRBD1 (5 bases). Trimming shortened V by 0 bases and J by 6 bases, and 17 bases separated the two germline ends. Looked up from germline, CDR1 is LGHDT and CDR2 is YNNKEL (reference sequence). The CDR3 loop spans 17 amino acids. The CDR3 DNA reads TGTGCCAGCAGCCAAGACCCCAGGGCGTGGGCCGATGAAAAACTGTTTTTT. Protein sequence: CASSQDPRAWADEKLFF.

The gene calls are TRBV13 and TRBJ2-7; possibly TRBD2 for D (6 bases). The V end lost 5 bases, the J end lost 4 bases, and 9 bases lay between the germline ends. The germline gives CDR1 PRHDT, CDR2 FYEKMQ (reference sequence). The CDR3 covers 12 residues. In DNA, the CDR3 is TGTGCCAGCAGCGCCGGGAGTTACGAGCAGTACTTC. Residues: CASSAGSYEQYF.

The chain uses TRBV6-6 and TRBJ1-2; 8 bases are a match to TRBD1. Germline assignment: CDR1 MNHNY and CDR2 SVGAGI (reference sequence). The CDR3 spans 14 residues. V dropped 6 bases and J dropped 5; count of bases not matched to a gene: 8. CDR3 nucleotide sequence: TGTGCCAGCAGCCCGGTTGGACAGGGTTATGGCTACACCTTC. This codes for CASSPVGQGYGYTF.

This clone was recorded once. The chain has TRBV6-6 and TRBJ2-5; D is possibly TRBD1 (6 bases). V was clipped by 6 bases and J by 5 bases, with 16 bases between them. The CDR3 consists of 14 residues. From germline, CDR1 is MNHNY and CDR2 SVGAGI (reference sequence). The CDR3 DNA reads TGTGCCAGCAGATTGCACCGGGACAAGGAGACCCAGTACTTC. Its protein product is CASRLHRDKETQYF.

The chain links TRBV6-1 to TRBJ1-2, with no clear D. The CDR3 extends over 11 amino acids. Germline CDR1 is MNHNS and CDR2 is SASEGT. V shed 1 base and J shed 10 bases, with 7 bases lying between them. The CDR3 loop reads CASSEVGFYTF. CDR3 DNA: TGTGCCAGCAGTGAAGTCGGTTTCTACACCTTC.

The chain combines TRBV10-1 with TRBJ2-1; D possibly corresponds to TRBD1 (6 bases). Trimming pared 8 bases from V and 6 bases from J, leaving 23 bases between. Germline V gives CDR1 WNHNN, CDR2 SYGVQD (reference sequence). CDR3 length: 16 residues. As DNA, the CDR3 is TGCGCCAGCTCCCCCCACAGGGTTTCAGACGCCAATGAGCAGTTCTTC. This gives the protein CASSPHRVSDANEQFF.

This clone turned up a few times. The V call is TRBV7-8, the J call TRBJ1-2; 8 bases fit TRBD1. Germline CDR1 and CDR2: SGHVS and FQNEAQ. The CDR3 has 15 amino acids. V dropped 1 base and J dropped 7; count of bases not matched to a gene: 8. The CDR3 DNA reads TGTGCCAGCAGCTTAGGACGACAGGGGCCTGCTGGCTACACCTTC. Translated, it gives CASSLGRQGPAGYTF.

The rearrangement uses TRBV11-2 and TRBJ1-2, with TRBD1 matching over 8 bases. The V and J ends lost 5 bases and 5 bases, in that order; junction bases with no gene match: 10. Germline CDR1 is SGHAT and CDR2 is FQNNGV. The CDR3 runs 15 residues. The CDR3 protein is CASSPSQGAKYGYTF. The CDR3 DNA reads as TGTGCCAGCAGCCCCAGCCAGGGGGCAAAGTATGGCTACACCTTC.

The chain combines TRBV6-6 with TRBJ2-1; the match to TRBD2 covers 13 bases. The ends lost 6 bases at V and 9 bases at J; junction bases unmatched: 8. In germline, CDR1 is MNHNY, CDR2 SVGAGI (reference sequence). CDR3 length equals 15 residues. CDR3 region: CASSLTSGGDGEQFF. Here the CDR3 DNA reads TGTGCCAGCAGCCTAACTAGCGGGGGGGACGGTGAGCAGTTCTTC.

The rearrangement uses TRBV10-2 and TRBJ2-2; weak D call: TRBD1 (6 bases). Germline CDR1 WSHSY, CDR2 SAAADI. V shed 4 bases and J shed 8 bases, with 11 bases lying between them. This CDR3 region has 13 residues. The CDR3 nucleotides read TGCGCCAGCAGTGGGCCAGACAGGGGGGAGCTGTTTTTT. It yields the protein CASSGPDRGELFF.

The chain has TRBV6-5 and TRBJ1-6; D not resolved. The CDR3 sequence is 16 residues long. Germline lookup yields CDR1 MNHEY and CDR2 SVGAGI. Trimming cost V 0 bases and J 10 bases, with 16 bases left between them. As DNA, the CDR3 is TGTGCCAGCAGTTACTCGAACCTATTAAAAGTATCACCCCTCCACTTT. It translates to CASSYSNLLKVSPLHF.